This TCR beta chain was sequenced during a study of neurological immune-mediated disorders. A 10-nucleotide random UMI tagged transcripts in template-switch 5'RACE cDNA synthesis. TCRdb itself ran the 5' RACE reads through MiXCR, one entry per CDR3 protein. The data show tens of thousands of distinct CDR3 sequences, more than 9.5% seen once. This CDR3 region has 16 residues. This clonotype appeared many times. This TCR came from a female donor in good health. Sequenced input: PBMCs. This chain uses TRBV21-1 with TRBJ1-3; TRBD1 reflects the table's D call only, with no check against the DNA. TRBV21-1 is a known pseudogene. The DNA for the CDR3 is TGTGCCAGCCCACGGGCAGGGGCCGTCTCTGGAAACACCATATATTTT. Translating it yields CASPRAGAVSGNTIYF.